This entry features one T cell receptor beta chain sequence. This entry comes from a study of tumor-infiltrating lymphocytes in glioblastoma multiforme. Multiple V-beta primers and a C-beta primer amplified TCRB from RNA. TCRdb re-analysed the multiplex PCR reads in MiXCR, keeping a single row per CDR3 protein. Of 25,000 to 40,000 distinct CDR3 sequences in the sample, 61% were seen once. The receptor was isolated from a male donor with glioblastoma. Source material: brain tumor tissue.

The DNA for the CDR3 is TGTGCCAGCTTAGATAGGGAGAATGAGCAGTTCTTC. Protein sequence: CASLDRENEQFF. The V gene is TRBV11-2, the J gene TRBJ2-1; D is possibly TRBD2 (5 bases). The CDR3 runs 12 residues. CDR1 SGHAT and CDR2 FQNNGV come from the germline V gene. Between the trimmed V and J ends, which lost 8 bases and 7 bases, there was a span of 12 bases.